This record looks at one T cell receptor (beta chain) sequence and its context. Its antigen remains unidentified. Repertoires were generated with immunoSEQ multiplex PCR, while TCRdb's copy carries only in-frame clones and drops some. Of 110,000 or so clones listed, under 95% were seen once; the top ten hold approximately 0.63%. These data come from a study of OX40 agonist ivuxolimab in advanced cancers. Across the whole study: The treatment was a fully human IgG2 OX40 agonist, ivuxolimab. Partial responses, seen in three patients, involved one hepatocellular carcinoma and two cutaneous melanomas. Study-wide points: At 0.1 to 3.0 mg/kg, CD4+ and CD8+ blood T cells expanded clonally by week 6.

Samples were taken at baseline and on day 1 of cycles 4 and 7. The CDR3 covers 17 residues. Trimming removed 2 bases from V and 0 bases from J; junction bases left unmatched: 7. Germline V gene sequence: CDR1 KGHSH, CDR2 LQKENI. The sample here was CD4+ or CD8+ T cells sorted from blood, taken in a trial of the OX40 agonist ivuxolimab. This sequence was found in an adult with an advanced solid tumor such as melanoma, head and neck, liver or kidney cancer. This chain uses TRBV18 with TRBJ1-1, with 9 bases lining up with TRBD1. The CDR3 is CASSPGTGLAMNTEAFF. The CDR3 bases are TGTGCCAGCTCACCAGGGACAGGGTTGGCTATGAACACTGAAGCTTTCTTT.